The 4 T cell receptor beta chains listed next were all sequenced from one sample in a study of T cells in Graves' hyperthyroidism and ophthalmopathy. The CDR3 regions of TCR beta were amplified from RNA transcripts. The HTBI primer set served for first-round RT-PCR of the TCR CDR3. TCRdb re-analysed the multiplex PCR reads in MiXCR, keeping a single row per CDR3 protein. The sample contains around 240,000 distinct CDR3 sequences, about 15% of which appear only once. Input material: blood. These receptors were obtained from a woman aged 18-35 years with Graves' ophthalmopathy.

This clonotype was recorded many times. This chain joins TRBV7-2 and TRBJ2-5; D not resolved. V lost 7 bases and J 2 bases, leaving 11 bases between the germline ends. This CDR3 contains 13 residues. The V gene's germline CDR1 is SGHTA and CDR2 FQGNSA. For the CDR3, the DNA is TGTGCCAGCACCCTCCTCAGGCAAGAGACCCAGTACTTC. It specifies CASTLLRQETQYF.

This clonotype was recorded many times. V gene TRBV11-3 combines with J gene TRBJ1-4; perhaps TRBD1 as D (5 bases). V gave up 3 bases and J gave up 8 bases, with 19 bases separating them. Germline V gene sequence: CDR1 SGHNT, CDR2 YENEEA. The CDR3 has 16 amino acids. CDR3 loop: CASSFSQGRRGEKLFF. In DNA form, the CDR3 reads TGTGCCAGCAGCTTTAGTCAGGGTCGAAGGGGAGAAAAACTGTTTTTT.

This clonotype was counted at least ten times. This rearrangement joins TRBV6-1 to TRBJ1-6; 11 bases line up with TRBD1. V lost 6 bases, J lost 9 bases, and 4 bases stayed unmatched. Germline CDR1 is MNHNS and CDR2 is SASEGT. The CDR3 length is 14 residues. The CDR3 protein is CASSKDRGPSPLHF. CDR3 in DNA: TGTGCCAGCAGCAAGGACAGGGGGCCTTCACCCCTCCACTTT.

The V and J genes are TRBV6-5 and TRBJ2-1, with 9 bases that match TRBD1. The V segment lost 4 bases and the J segment 16 bases; nucleotides outside the gene matches: 8. CDR1 and CDR2 from the germline V gene are MNHEY and SVGAGI. This CDR3 is built from 12 residues. The CDR3 bases are TGTGCCAGCAGTTTGGGACAGGGCAAGGACTTCTTC. Protein sequence: CASSLGQGKDFF.